This T cell receptor beta chain was identified during a study of T cell responses to AZD1222 COVID-19 vaccine. Study outcomes and limitations: Most donors were white British and more were female, and clonal diversity was possibly underestimated. Researchers took repertoire samples only after the peak T cell response had come.

About this clone itself: Antigen specificity is unknown.

Sequencing was performed with immunoSEQ multiplex PCR; in TCRdb, only in-frame clones are kept and a portion is missing. The profile covers more than 90,000 clones, with about four fifths appearing a single time and 14% taken by the ten largest. The CDR3 is 17 residues long. The trim removed 3 bases at V and 2 bases at J, leaving 8 bases unmatched. CDR1 and CDR2 from the germline V gene are SGDLS and YYNGEE. Source: peripheral blood, taken 28 days after the second AZD1222 dose. The V and J genes are TRBV9 and TRBJ2-3; 11 bases line up with TRBD2. The receptor was derived from an adult who received the AZD1222 COVID-19 vaccine. The CDR3 sequence: CASSAGLSGRATDTQYF. The CDR3 DNA sequence: TGTGCCAGCAGCGCAGGACTTAGCGGGAGGGCCACAGATACGCAGTATTTT.